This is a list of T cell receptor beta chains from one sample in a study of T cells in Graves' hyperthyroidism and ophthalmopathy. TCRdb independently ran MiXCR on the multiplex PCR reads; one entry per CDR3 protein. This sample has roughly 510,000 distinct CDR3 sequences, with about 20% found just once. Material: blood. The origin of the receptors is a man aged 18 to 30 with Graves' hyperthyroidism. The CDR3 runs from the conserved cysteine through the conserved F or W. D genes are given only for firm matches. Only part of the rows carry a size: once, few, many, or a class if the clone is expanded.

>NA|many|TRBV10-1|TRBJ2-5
TGCGCCAGCAGTGAGTCAGGGTCGGCTTTGGAGACCCAGTACTTC
CASSESGSALETQYF
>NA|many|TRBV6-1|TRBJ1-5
TGTGCCAGCAGTGAAGTAGGTAGCAATCAGCCCCAGCATTTT
CASSEVGSNQPQHF
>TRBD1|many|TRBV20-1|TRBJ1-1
TGCAGTGCTAGAGATTGGACTAAGGACAGGGGAAACACTGAAGCTTTCTTT
CSARDWTKDRGNTEAFF
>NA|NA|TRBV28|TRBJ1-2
TGTGCCAGCAGTTCCCGACAGTCTCCCAACTATGGCTACACCTTC
CASSSRQSPNYGYTF
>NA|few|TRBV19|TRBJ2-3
TGTGCCGGTAGTCCAGACGGGAAGGGTGACGGCACAGATACGCAGTATTTT
CAGSPDGKGDGTDTQYF
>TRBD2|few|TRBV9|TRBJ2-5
TGTGCCAGCAGCCTACTACCTCTAGCGGGGGGGCAAGAGACCCAGTACTTC
CASSLLPLAGGQETQYF
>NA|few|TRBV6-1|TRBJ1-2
TGTGCCAGCGGTGAATTGGGCAGGGAAGGTGGCTACACCTTC
CASGELGREGGYTF
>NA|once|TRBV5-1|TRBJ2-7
TGCGCCAGCAGCTTGGGCCTGGCCTCTGGCGATCAGTACTTC
CASSLGLASGDQYF
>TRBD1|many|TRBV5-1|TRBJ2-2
TGCGCCAGCAGCTCCTGGACAGGGGCGAACACCGGGGAGCTGTTTTTT
CASSSWTGANTGELFF
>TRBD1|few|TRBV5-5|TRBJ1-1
TGTGCCAGCAGTTCAACCGGGACAGGGACGGCCACTGAAGCTTTCTTT
CASSSTGTGTATEAFF
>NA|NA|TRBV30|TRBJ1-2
TGTGCCTGGAGTGTCCTGTTCCCTTATGGCTACACCTTC
CAWSVLFPYGYTF
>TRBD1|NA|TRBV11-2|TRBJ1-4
TGTGCCAGCAGCTCAACCGGGACAGCAGGTGAAAAACTGTTTTTT
CASSSTGTAGEKLFF
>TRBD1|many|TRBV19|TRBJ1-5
TGTGCCAGTAGTCCGACGGACAGGGGGAATCAGCCCCAGCATTTT
CASSPTDRGNQPQHF
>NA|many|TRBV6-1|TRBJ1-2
TGTGCCACGAGAAGACAGGAAAACTATGGCTACACCTTC
CATRRQENYGYTF
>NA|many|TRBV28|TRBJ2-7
TGTGCCAGCAGTTCCCGGGTCCCGGGGGCCTACGAGCAGTACTTC
CASSSRVPGAYEQYF
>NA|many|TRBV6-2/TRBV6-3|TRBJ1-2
TGTGCCAGCAGTTACGACCCTTGGAGCTATGGCTACACCTTC
CASSYDPWSYGYTF
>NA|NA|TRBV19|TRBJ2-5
TGTGCCAGTAGTATAGGAGGGGGTGGGCAAGAGACCCAGTACTTC
CASSIGGGGQETQYF
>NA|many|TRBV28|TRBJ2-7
TGTGCCAGCAGTCGCCCTCACGGGGGGCAGTACTTC
CASSRPHGGQYF
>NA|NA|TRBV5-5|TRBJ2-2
TGTGCCAGCAGCTTGTGGGGGATCACCGGGGAGCTGTTTTTT
CASSLWGITGELFF
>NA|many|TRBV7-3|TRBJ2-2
TGTGCCAGCAGCTTAACGGGGGGGCCTAGAATGACCGGGGAGCTGTTTTTT
CASSLTGGPRMTGELFF
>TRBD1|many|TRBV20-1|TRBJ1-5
TGCAGTGCGATTCGGACAGGCGATCAGCCCCAGCATTTT
CSAIRTGDQPQHF
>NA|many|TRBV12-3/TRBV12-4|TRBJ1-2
TGTGCCAGCAGTTTTATCGAGAGGAATTATGGCTACACCTTC
CASSFIERNYGYTF
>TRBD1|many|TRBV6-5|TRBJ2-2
TGTGCCAGCAGTTACCAGGGGGACGGGGAGCTGTTTTTT
CASSYQGDGELFF
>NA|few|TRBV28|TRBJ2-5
TGTGCCAGCAGTTTGTCTAGCGCCGACGTTTGGACCCAGTACTTC
CASSLSSADVWTQYF
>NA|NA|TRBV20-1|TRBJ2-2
TGCAGTGCTTCGATGGGGGGCCGAACCGGGGAGCTGTTTTTT
CSASMGGRTGELFF
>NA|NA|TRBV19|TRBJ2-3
TGTGCCGGTAGTATCGGCAGGGAGACAGATACGCAGTATTTT
CAGSIGRETDTQYF
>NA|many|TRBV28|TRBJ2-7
TGTGCCAGCAGTCCCTTCACCTACGAGCAGTACTTC
CASSPFTYEQYF
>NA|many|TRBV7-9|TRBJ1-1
TGTGCCAGCAGCTTAGAGATGAACACTGAAGCTTTCTTT
CASSLEMNTEAFF
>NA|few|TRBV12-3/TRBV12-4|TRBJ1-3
TGTGCCAGCAGTTTAGCCCCCAGCTCTGGAAACACCATATATTTT
CASSLAPSSGNTIYF
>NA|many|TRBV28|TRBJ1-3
TGTGCCACCCAATGGGGAAGCACCATATATTTT
CATQWGSTIYF
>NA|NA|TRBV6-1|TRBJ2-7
TGTGCCAGCATATCAGGGGGGGGAGAGCAGTACTTC
CASISGGGEQYF
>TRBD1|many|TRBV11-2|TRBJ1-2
TGTGCCAGCAGCCCTGACAGGGCTTGGGCCTATGGCTACACCTTC
CASSPDRAWAYGYTF
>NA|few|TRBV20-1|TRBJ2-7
TGCAGTGCTCGCCCCTCCACCACTTACGAGCAGTACTTC
CSARPSTTYEQYF
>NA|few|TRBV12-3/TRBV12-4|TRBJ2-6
TGTGCCAGCAGTGGCCTCCCCGACAGGACTTCTGGGGCCAACGTCCTGACTTTC
CASSGLPDRTSGANVLTF
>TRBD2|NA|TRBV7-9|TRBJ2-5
TGTGCCAGCAGTCCACGGCGGGGGGCTGCGGAGACCCAGTACTTC
CASSPRRGAAETQYF
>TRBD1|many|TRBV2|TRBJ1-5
TGTGCCAGCGGAAGGGGACAGAGCAATCAGCCCCAGCATTTT
CASGRGQSNQPQHF
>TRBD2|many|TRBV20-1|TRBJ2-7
TGCAGTGCTAGAGCAGGCCTAGCGGGGGTTTTCTACGAGCAGTACTTC
CSARAGLAGVFYEQYF
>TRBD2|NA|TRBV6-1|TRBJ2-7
TGTGCCAGCAACCCCGCGAGCGGGGGGCTCGAGCAGTACTTC
CASNPASGGLEQYF
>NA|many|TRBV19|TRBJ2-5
TGTGCCAGTAGTACAGGGGCGGTCCTTTATGAGACCCAGTACTTC
CASSTGAVLYETQYF